The rows below give T cell receptor beta chains drawn from one sample of a study of beta chain features in type 1 diabetes. Here immunoSEQ multiplex PCR was the method, and the copy in TCRdb shows in-frame clones only, minus some. The table records hundreds of thousands of clones, around 30% of them present only once. Input material: naive CD4+ T cells from blood. The receptor set was obtained from a young man in good health. The CDR3 runs from the conserved cysteine through the conserved F or W. A D gene is named only where the DNA matches it firmly. Where a row states a size, it is once, few, many or the class of an expanded clone; other rows omit it.

clone_size	v_call	cdr3_length	j_call	d_call	cdr3_nt	cdr3_aa
NA	TRBV30	13	TRBJ1-5	NA	TGTGCCTGGAGTGTAGACGGGAATCAGCCCCAGCATTTT	CAWSVDGNQPQHF
few	TRBV5-6	15	TRBJ2-3	TRBD1	TGTGCCAGCAGCTCCGACAGGGGGCTCACAGATACGCAGTATTTT	CASSSDRGLTDTQYF
NA	TRBV28	12	TRBJ1-2	NA	TGTGCCAGCAGTTTACAGACCTATGGCTACACCTTC	CASSLQTYGYTF
few	TRBV6-5	12	TRBJ2-7	NA	TGTGCCAGCAGTCTCGGGGGATACGAGCAGTACTTC	CASSLGGYEQYF
NA	TRBV5-6	15	TRBJ2-1	TRBD2	TGTGCCAGCAGCTTTGCACTAGCGGGACACAATGAGCAGTTCTTC	CASSFALAGHNEQFF
NA	TRBV29-1	15	TRBJ1-4	NA	TGCAGCGTTGAAGACCGGGACGTAGCTAATGAAAAACTGTTTTTT	CSVEDRDVANEKLFF
few	TRBV29-1	10	TRBJ1-2	NA	TGCAGCGTGGAAGGGTATGGCTACACCTTC	CSVEGYGYTF
NA	TRBV30	16	TRBJ1-2	NA	TGTGCCTGGAGTCCCGGGACGGCGGGAGCGGGCTATGGCTACACCTTC	CAWSPGTAGAGYGYTF
NA	TRBV7-2	15	TRBJ2-7	TRBD1	TGTGCCAGCAGCAGATCGGGGACAGGTCTCTACGAGCAGTACTTC	CASSRSGTGLYEQYF
NA	TRBV5-1	16	TRBJ2-1	NA	TGCGCCAGCAGCTGGGGTGGCGGCAGCTCCTACAATGAGCAGTTCTTC	CASSWGGGSSYNEQFF
NA	TRBV11-3	15	TRBJ2-3	TRBD1	TGTGCCAGCAGCCCGCCCGGGACAGGGGCTCGTACGCAGTATTTT	CASSPPGTGARTQYF
NA	TRBV18	12	TRBJ2-7	NA	TGTGCCAGCTCACCGGACAGCTACGAGCAGTACTTC	CASSPDSYEQYF
few	TRBV29-1	14	TRBJ2-4	TRBD2	TGCAGCGTAGGGACTAGGGTAGCCAAAAACATTCAGTACTTC	CSVGTRVAKNIQYF
few	TRBV7-2	14	TRBJ2-7	NA	TGTGCCAGCAGTCAGGGTGGGTTCTCCTACGAGCAGTACTTC	CASSQGGFSYEQYF
NA	TRBV7-8	14	TRBJ2-5	NA	TGTGCCAGCAGCTTAGGTTGGGGCCGGGAGACCCAGTACTTC	CASSLGWGRETQYF
NA	TRBV7-9	14	TRBJ2-3	NA	TGTGCCAGCAGCTTAACGTCTAGCACAGATACGCAGTATTTT	CASSLTSSTDTQYF
few	TRBV30	18	TRBJ2-6	NA	TGTGCCTGGAGTGTACTTGACGGGAGAAGCTCTGGGGCCAACGTCCTGACTTTC	CAWSVLDGRSSGANVLTF
NA	TRBV27	14	TRBJ2-2	TRBD1	TGTGCCAGCAGCCCGGGACAGGGTTACGGGGAGCTGTTTTTT	CASSPGQGYGELFF
NA	TRBV5-4	14	TRBJ2-1	NA	TGTGCCAGCAGCTTGGGCAGGGTGGGCCCTGAGCAGTTCTTC	CASSLGRVGPEQFF
few	TRBV7-6	15	TRBJ2-2	NA	TGTGCCAGCAGCTTGCTCTCAGCGAACACCGGGGAGCTGTTTTTT	CASSLLSANTGELFF
NA	TRBV18	14	TRBJ2-1	NA	TGTGCCAGCTCACCAGCTTTTTCCTACAATGAGCAGTTCTTC	CASSPAFSYNEQFF
NA	TRBV20-1	11	TRBJ2-7	NA	TGCAGTGTTCTATCGCTACGAGAGCAGTACTTC	CSVLSLREQYF
few	TRBV30	14	TRBJ1-5	NA	TGTGCCTGGAGTGTAGGGCAGCCCAATCAGCCCCAGCATTTT	CAWSVGQPNQPQHF
few	TRBV15	16	TRBJ1-3	NA	TGTGCCACCAGCAGCACATGGAAGAGCTCTGGAAACACCATATATTTT	CATSSTWKSSGNTIYF
NA	TRBV14	15	TRBJ2-1	TRBD2	TGTGCCAGCACCTTACTAGCGGGAGCTGGCAATGAGCAGTTCTTC	CASTLLAGAGNEQFF
NA	TRBV30	14	TRBJ2-7	NA	TGTGCCGGGGGACCGGGGGACTCGCGGTACGAGCAGTACTTC	CAGGPGDSRYEQYF
NA	TRBV5-1	17	TRBJ2-3	TRBD1	TGCGCCAGCACCATGGTGGGACAGGGGGCGCCCACAGATACGCAGTATTTT	CASTMVGQGAPTDTQYF
few	TRBV2	15	TRBJ2-3	NA	TGTGCCAGCATTGAGGAACCGCGGGGCACAGATACGCAGTATTTT	CASIEEPRGTDTQYF
NA	TRBV28	13	TRBJ1-5	NA	TGTGCCAGCACAAGGGGTAACAATCAGCCCCAGCATTTT	CASTRGNNQPQHF
NA	TRBV18	16	TRBJ2-7	TRBD1	TGTGCCAGCTCACCCCCAATCCTCACAGGGGATGACGAGCAGTACTTC	CASSPPILTGDDEQYF
NA	TRBV6-1	14	TRBJ2-5	NA	TGTGCCAGCAGTAAGGGACACCCCAAAGAGACCCAGTACTTC	CASSKGHPKETQYF
NA	TRBV4-2	16	TRBJ2-3	NA	TGTGCCAGCAGAAGACTCGGGACTGGGGGCACAGATACGCAGTATTTT	CASRRLGTGGTDTQYF